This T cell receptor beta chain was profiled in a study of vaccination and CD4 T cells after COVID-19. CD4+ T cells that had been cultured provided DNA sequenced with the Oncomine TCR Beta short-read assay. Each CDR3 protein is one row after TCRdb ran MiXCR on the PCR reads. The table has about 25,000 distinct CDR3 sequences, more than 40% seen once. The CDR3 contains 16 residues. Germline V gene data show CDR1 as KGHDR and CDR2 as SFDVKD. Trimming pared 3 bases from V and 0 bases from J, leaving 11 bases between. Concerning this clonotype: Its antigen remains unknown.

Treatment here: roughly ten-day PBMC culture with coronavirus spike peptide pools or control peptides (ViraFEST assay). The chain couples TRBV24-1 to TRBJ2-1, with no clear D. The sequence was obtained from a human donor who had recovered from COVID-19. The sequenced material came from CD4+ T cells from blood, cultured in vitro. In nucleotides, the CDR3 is TGTGCCACCAGTGATGGGCCAGTTAGCTCCTACAATGAGCAGTTCTTC. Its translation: CATSDGPVSSYNEQFF.